The source of this T cell receptor beta chain is a study of Ad26.COV2.S vaccination and SARS-CoV-2 variants. Regarding the study as a whole: Participants given vaccine showed non-spike TCR breadth similar to that of placebo recipients.

Germline assignment: CDR1 SGDLS and CDR2 YYNGEE. V was trimmed by 3 bases and J by 1 base, leaving 7 bases between them. CDR3 length equals 13 residues. Assay: immunoSEQ multiplex PCR; the TCRdb copy retains only in-frame clones and omits some. This sample has around 450,000 clones; approximately 92% occur once, and the top ten carry 9% to 15%. As for this clone: No antigen is known for it.

The treatment is: some 20 received Ad26.COV2.S at low or high dose, single or two shots; a few received placebo; per-sample allocation not given. The study sampled participants on day 63 after the first vaccine or placebo injection. This TCR was sampled from a person between 18 and 65 years old who received the Ad26.COV2.S COVID-19 vaccine or a placebo. The V call is TRBV9, the J call TRBJ1-2, with a possible D match to TRBD1 (6 bases). Sequencing was performed on peripheral blood, taken in a trial of Ad26.COV2.S vaccine versus placebo. CDR3 in DNA: TGTGCCAGCAGCGGGACAGTTAACTATGGCTACACCTTC. This translates into CASSGTVNYGYTF.